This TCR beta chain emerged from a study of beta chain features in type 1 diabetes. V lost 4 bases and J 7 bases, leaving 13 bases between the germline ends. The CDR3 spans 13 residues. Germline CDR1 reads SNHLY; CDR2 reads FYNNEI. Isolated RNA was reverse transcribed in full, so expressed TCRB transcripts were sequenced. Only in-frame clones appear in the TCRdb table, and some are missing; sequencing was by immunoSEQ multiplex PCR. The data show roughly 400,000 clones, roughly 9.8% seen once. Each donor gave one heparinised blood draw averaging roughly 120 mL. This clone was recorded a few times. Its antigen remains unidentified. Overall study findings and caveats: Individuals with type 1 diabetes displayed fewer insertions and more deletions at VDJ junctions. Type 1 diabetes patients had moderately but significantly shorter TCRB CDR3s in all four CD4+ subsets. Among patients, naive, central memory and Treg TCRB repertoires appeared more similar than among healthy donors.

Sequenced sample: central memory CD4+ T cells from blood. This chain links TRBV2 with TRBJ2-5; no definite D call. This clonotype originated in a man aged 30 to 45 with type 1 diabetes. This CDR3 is CASSGLGFGTQYF. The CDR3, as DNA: TGTGCCAGCAGTGGACTGGGTTTTGGGACCCAGTACTTC. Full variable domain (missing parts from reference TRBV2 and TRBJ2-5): EPEVTQTPSHQVTQMGQEVILRCVPISNHLYFYWYRQILGQKVEFLVSFYNNEISEKSEIFDDQFSVERPDGSNFTLKIRSTKLEDSAMYFCASSGLGFGTQYFGPGTRLLVL.